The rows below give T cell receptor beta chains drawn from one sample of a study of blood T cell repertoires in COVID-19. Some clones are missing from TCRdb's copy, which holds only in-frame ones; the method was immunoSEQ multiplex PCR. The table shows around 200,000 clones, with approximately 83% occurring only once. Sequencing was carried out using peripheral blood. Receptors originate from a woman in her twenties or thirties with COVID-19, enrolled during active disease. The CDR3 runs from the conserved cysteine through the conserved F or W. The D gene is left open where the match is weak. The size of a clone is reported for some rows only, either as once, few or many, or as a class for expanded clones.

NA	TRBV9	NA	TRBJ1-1	CASTSRQDTEAFF	TGTGCCAGCACCTCCCGACAGGACACTGAAGCTTTCTTT
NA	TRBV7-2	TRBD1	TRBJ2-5	CASGNRGRSETQYF	TGTGCCAGCGGCAACAGGGGGCGGTCGGAGACCCAGTACTTC
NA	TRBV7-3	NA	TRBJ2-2	CASSPAVGELFF	TGTGCCAGCAGCCCAGCGGTCGGGGAGCTGTTTTTT
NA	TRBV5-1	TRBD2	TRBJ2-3	CASREGLAGEADTQYF	TGCGCCAGCAGGGAAGGACTAGCGGGAGAGGCAGATACGCAGTATTTT
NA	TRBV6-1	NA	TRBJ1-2	CASSEAKGGYGYTF	TGTGCCAGCAGTGAAGCGAAGGGAGGATATGGCTACACCTTC
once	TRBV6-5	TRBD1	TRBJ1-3	CASRETGRRGNTIYF	TGTGCCAGTCGCGAGACAGGGAGGAGAGGAAACACCATATATTTT
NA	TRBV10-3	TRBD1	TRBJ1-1	CATGTAMNTEAFF	TGTGCCACTGGGACAGCCATGAACACTGAAGCTTTCTTT
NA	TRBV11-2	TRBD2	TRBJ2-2	CASAVRGGGTGELFF	TGTGCCAGCGCCGTTCGTGGGGGGGGCACCGGGGAGCTGTTTTTT
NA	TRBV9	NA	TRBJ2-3	CASSVGFQSSTDTQYF	TGTGCCAGCAGCGTAGGCTTCCAGTCTAGCACAGATACGCAGTATTTT
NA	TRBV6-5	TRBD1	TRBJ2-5	CASSYAGQGVETQYF	TGTGCCAGCAGTTACGCGGGACAGGGGGTCGAGACCCAGTACTTC
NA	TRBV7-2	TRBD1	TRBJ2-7	CASSLLGTGGKYEQYF	TGTGCCAGCAGCTTACTGGGGACAGGGGGGAAGTACGAGCAGTACTTC
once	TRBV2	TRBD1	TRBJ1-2	CASRGQGEDGYTF	TGTGCCAGCAGGGGACAGGGAGAGGATGGCTACACCTTC
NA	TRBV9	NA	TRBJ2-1	CASSVGVGSSEQFF	TGTGCCAGCAGCGTAGGAGTGGGGAGTAGTGAGCAGTTCTTC
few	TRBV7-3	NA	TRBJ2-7	CASSLGAGPYEQYF	TGTGCCAGCAGCTTAGGTGCGGGGCCCTACGAGCAGTACTTC
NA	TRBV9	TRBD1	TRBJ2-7	CASSTSGQGLREQYF	TGTGCCAGCAGCACCTCGGGACAGGGGCTGAGGGAGCAGTACTTC
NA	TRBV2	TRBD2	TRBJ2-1	CASSGSGLAYNEQFF	TGTGCCAGCAGTGGTAGCGGGCTAGCCTACAATGAGCAGTTCTTC
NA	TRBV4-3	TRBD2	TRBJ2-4	CASSNGLAGTGAKNIQYF	TGCGCCAGCAGCAATGGACTAGCGGGCACAGGGGCCAAAAACATTCAGTACTTC
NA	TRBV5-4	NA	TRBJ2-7	CAVADTYEQYF	TGTGCCGTGGCTGATACCTACGAGCAGTACTTC
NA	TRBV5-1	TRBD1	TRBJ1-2	CASSLAGQGSDGYTF	TGCGCCAGCAGCTTGGCGGGACAGGGTTCTGATGGCTACACCTTC
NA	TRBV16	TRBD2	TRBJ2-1	CASSQGLATYNEQFF	TGTGCCAGCAGCCAAGGACTAGCGACCTACAATGAGCAGTTCTTC
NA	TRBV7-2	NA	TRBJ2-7	CASSPSGSAPEQYF	TGTGCCAGCAGCCCGTCGGGATCCGCCCCTGAGCAGTACTTC
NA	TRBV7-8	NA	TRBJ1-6	CASSPREGQDAPLHF	TGTGCCAGCAGCCCCCGGGAGGGCCAGGATGCACCCCTCCACTTT
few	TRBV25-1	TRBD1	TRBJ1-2	CASSEAAGGGYTF	TGTGCCAGCAGTGAGGCGGCAGGGGGTGGCTACACCTTC
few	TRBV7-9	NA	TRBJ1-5	CASSYGGESNQPQHF	TGTGCCAGCAGTTACGGGGGAGAGAGTAATCAGCCCCAGCATTTT
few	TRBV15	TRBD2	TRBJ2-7	CATSINPAGDSYEQYF	TGTGCCACCAGCATAAACCCAGCGGGAGACTCCTACGAGCAGTACTTC
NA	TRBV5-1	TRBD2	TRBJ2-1	CASSSVGGGRYNEQFF	TGCGCCAGCAGCTCCGTTGGGGGCGGGAGGTACAATGAGCAGTTCTTC
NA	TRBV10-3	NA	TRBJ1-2	CAISGEGGFGYTF	TGTGCCATCAGTGGTGAGGGCGGGTTTGGCTACACCTTC
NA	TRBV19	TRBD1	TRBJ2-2	CASSIGGQGVGELFF	TGTGCCAGTAGTATAGGGGGACAGGGGGTCGGGGAGCTGTTTTTT
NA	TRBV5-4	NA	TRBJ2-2	CASSYGTANTGELFF	TGTGCCAGCAGCTACGGGACTGCGAACACCGGGGAGCTGTTTTTT
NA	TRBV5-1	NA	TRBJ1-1	CASSLAGTVNTEAFF	TGCGCCAGCAGCTTGGCCGGTACAGTGAACACTGAAGCTTTCTTT
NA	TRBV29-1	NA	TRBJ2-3	CSVLTGTDTQYF	TGCAGCGTTTTAACAGGGACAGATACGCAGTATTTT
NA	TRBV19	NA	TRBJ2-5	CASSIGGGGPQGETQYF	TGTGCCAGTAGTATAGGTGGAGGGGGCCCGCAAGGGGAGACCCAGTACTTC
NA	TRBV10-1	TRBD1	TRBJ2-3	CASSEGGTGRTDTQYF	TGCGCCAGCAGTGAGGGCGGGACAGGGAGAACAGATACGCAGTATTTT
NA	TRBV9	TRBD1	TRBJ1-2	CASGTEIANYGYTF	TGTGCCAGCGGGACAGAAATAGCTAACTATGGCTACACCTTC
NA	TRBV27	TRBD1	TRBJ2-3	CASTLRRQGSTDTQYF	TGTGCCAGCACCCTAAGGCGACAGGGAAGCACAGATACGCAGTATTTT
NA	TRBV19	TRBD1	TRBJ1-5	CASSISGDRDQPQHF	TGTGCCAGTAGTATTTCGGGAGACAGGGATCAGCCCCAGCATTTT
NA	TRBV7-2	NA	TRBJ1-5	CASSLDRDSNQPQHF	TGTGCCAGCAGCTTAGACAGGGATAGCAATCAGCCCCAGCATTTT
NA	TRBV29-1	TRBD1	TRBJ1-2	CSVQGDRGGYTF	TGCAGCGTCCAAGGGGACAGGGGTGGCTACACCTTC
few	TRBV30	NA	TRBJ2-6	CAWSLLGAGANVLTF	TGTGCCTGGAGTTTACTGGGGGCAGGGGCCAACGTCCTGACTTTC
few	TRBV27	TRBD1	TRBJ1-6	CASSWGTGVNSPLHF	TGTGCCAGCAGTTGGGGGACAGGGGTGAATTCACCCCTCCACTTT
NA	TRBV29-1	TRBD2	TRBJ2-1	CSAFIQRGGFNEQFF	TGCAGCGCCTTCATCCAGCGGGGGGGCTTCAATGAGCAGTTCTTC
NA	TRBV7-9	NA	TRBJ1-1	CASSRDFETEAFF	TGTGCCAGCAGCCGGGACTTTGAAACTGAAGCTTTCTTT
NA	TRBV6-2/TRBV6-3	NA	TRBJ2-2	CASSFQGELFF	TGTGCCAGCAGTTTTCAGGGGGAGCTGTTTTTT
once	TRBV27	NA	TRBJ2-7	CASSLISATGTYEQYF	TGTGCCAGCAGTTTAATTTCCGCGACAGGTACCTACGAGCAGTACTTC
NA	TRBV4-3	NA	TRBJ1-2	CASSQEGAHNLYGYTF	TGCGCCAGCAGCCAAGAGGGGGCTCACAATCTCTATGGCTACACCTTC
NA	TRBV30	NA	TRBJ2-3	CAWSVQQRGARDTQYF	TGTGCCTGGAGTGTACAACAACGGGGGGCCCGGGATACGCAGTATTTT
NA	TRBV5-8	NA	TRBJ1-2	CASSPRSYGYTF	TGTGCCAGCAGCCCCCGGAGCTATGGCTACACCTTC
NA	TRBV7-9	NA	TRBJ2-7	CASSLDRGAYYEQYF	TGTGCCAGCAGCTTAGATCGCGGGGCCTACTACGAGCAGTACTTC
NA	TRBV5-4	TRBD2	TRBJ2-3	CASSTGAGAADTQYF	TGTGCCAGCTCAACCGGAGCGGGAGCCGCAGATACGCAGTATTTT
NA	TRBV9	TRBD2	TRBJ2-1	CASSTTSGRANEQFF	TGTGCCAGCAGCACCACTAGCGGGAGGGCCAATGAGCAGTTCTTC
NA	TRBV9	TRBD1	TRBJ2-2	CASTGGFNTGELFF	TGTGCCAGCACAGGGGGCTTTAACACCGGGGAGCTGTTTTTT
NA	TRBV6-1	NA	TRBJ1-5	CASSDRGNQPQHF	TGTGCCAGCAGTGACAGGGGCAATCAGCCCCAGCATTTT
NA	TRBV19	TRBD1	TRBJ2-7	CASSIDPGTATSRNF	TGTGCCAGTAGTATAGACCCCGGGACAGCCACATCTCGTAACTTC
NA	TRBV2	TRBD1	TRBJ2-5	CASSVIGTGLEETQYF	TGTGCCAGCAGTGTTATCGGGACAGGGCTGGAAGAGACCCAGTACTTC
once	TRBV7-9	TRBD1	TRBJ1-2	CASSFGQGIVPNYGYTF	TGTGCCAGCAGCTTTGGACAGGGGATAGTCCCTAACTATGGCTACACCTTC